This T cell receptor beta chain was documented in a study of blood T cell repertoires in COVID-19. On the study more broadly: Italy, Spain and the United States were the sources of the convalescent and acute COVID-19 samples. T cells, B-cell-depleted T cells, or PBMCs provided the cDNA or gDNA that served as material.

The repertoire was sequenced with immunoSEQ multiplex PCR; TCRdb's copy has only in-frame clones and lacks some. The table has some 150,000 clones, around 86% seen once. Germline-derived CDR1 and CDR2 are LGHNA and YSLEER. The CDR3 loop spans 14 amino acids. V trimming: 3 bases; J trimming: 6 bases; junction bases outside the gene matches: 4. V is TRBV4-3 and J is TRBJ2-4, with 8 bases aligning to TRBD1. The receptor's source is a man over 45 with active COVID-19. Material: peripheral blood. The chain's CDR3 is CASSHSTGGNIQYF. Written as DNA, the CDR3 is TGCGCCAGCAGCCATTCAACAGGGGGAAACATTCAGTACTTC.